This is a list of T cell receptor beta chains from one sample in a study of T cells in Graves' hyperthyroidism and ophthalmopathy. TCRdb itself ran the multiplex PCR reads through MiXCR, one entry per CDR3 protein. The data show 400,000 to 550,000 distinct CDR3 sequences, roughly an eighth seen once. Sequencing was done on a sample of blood. The receptors originated from a woman aged 18-29 years with Graves' hyperthyroidism. The CDR3 runs from the conserved cysteine through the conserved F or W. D genes are given only for firm matches. The size entry is marked missing in some rows and otherwise reads once, few, many or a size class.

D gene	clone size	V gene	J gene	CDR3 DNA	CDR3 protein
NA	many	TRBV2	TRBJ2-1	TGTGCCAGCAGTGAGGCGCGGGGGCTGAATGAGCAGTTCTTC	CASSEARGLNEQFF
NA	many	TRBV11-3	TRBJ2-2	TGTGCCAGCAGCCCAAGGAAGGGGGACACCGGGGAGCTGTTTTTT	CASSPRKGDTGELFF
NA	few	TRBV6-1	TRBJ2-1	TGTGCCAGCAGCGAAGAGGTACTAGGGTACAATGAGCAGTTCTTC	CASSEEVLGYNEQFF
NA	many	TRBV12-5	TRBJ1-6	TGTGCTAGTGGTTTGGAGGACGGCTCACCCCTCCACTTT	CASGLEDGSPLHF
NA	few	TRBV27	TRBJ2-3	TGTGCCAGCAGTTGGTCTACCACAGATACGCAGTATTTT	CASSWSTTDTQYF
TRBD2	many	TRBV6-1	TRBJ2-5	TGTGCCAGCAGTAACCGGGGGGGGCGAGAGACCCAGTACTTC	CASSNRGGRETQYF
NA	many	TRBV11-2	TRBJ2-6	TGTGCCAGCAGCTTTGGGGGGAGCTCTGGGGCCAACGTCCTGACTTTC	CASSFGGSSGANVLTF
NA	many	TRBV20-1	TRBJ2-7	TGCAGTGCTGGTGGGGAGTCCAGGACCTCCGAGCAGTACTTC	CSAGGESRTSEQYF
NA	once	TRBV19	TRBJ1-2	TGTGCCAGTAGAGAGGGAATAAGGGGTTACTATGGCTACACCTTC	CASREGIRGYYGYTF
NA	many	TRBV12-5	TRBJ1-1	TGTGCTAGTGGTGGCTCTCACGCCGGCGGGAACACTGAAGCTTTCTTT	CASGGSHAGGNTEAFF
TRBD1	NA	TRBV20-1	TRBJ1-1	TGCAGCGCCAATCCGGGACAGGGATACACTGAAGCTTTCTTT	CSANPGQGYTEAFF
TRBD2	many	TRBV30	TRBJ2-1	TGTGCCTGGAGTGCTGGCGGGAGGGGTAATGAGCAGTTCTTC	CAWSAGGRGNEQFF
NA	many	TRBV9	TRBJ1-3	TGTGCCAGCAGCGTAGAAGGATCAGGGGCGTTGGGAAACACCATATATTTT	CASSVEGSGALGNTIYF
TRBD2	NA	TRBV20-1	TRBJ2-1	TGCAGTGCTAGACGGACTAGCGGATCTAGCTCCTACAATGAGCAGTTCTTC	CSARRTSGSSSYNEQFF
NA	few	TRBV7-9	TRBJ2-5	TGTGCCAGCAGCTTAAGGCTTGGGGGCGTAGAGACCCAGTACTTC	CASSLRLGGVETQYF
TRBD2	NA	TRBV7-3	TRBJ2-1	TGTGCCAGCAGCTTCCAGGGACTAGCGGCGAATGAGCAGTTCTTC	CASSFQGLAANEQFF
TRBD1	many	TRBV2	TRBJ1-2	TGTGCCAGCAGTACCGGGACAGGGTGGTATGGCTACACCTTC	CASSTGTGWYGYTF
TRBD2	NA	TRBV6-5	TRBJ2-1	TGTGCCAGCAGTTACCGCGGGAGGGCCGGTGGTGAGCAGTTCTTC	CASSYRGRAGGEQFF
NA	many	TRBV2	TRBJ2-4	TGTGCCAGCTCCAGTTTGGAAAACATTCAGTACTTC	CASSSLENIQYF
NA	NA	TRBV10-3	TRBJ2-5	TGTGCCGCCAAGGGAGAGGGTCTCGATGAGACCCAGTACTTC	CAAKGEGLDETQYF
NA	many	TRBV6-1	TRBJ2-7	TGTGCCAGCAGTCCCCACCGGGATGGGGCCTACGAGCAGTACTTC	CASSPHRDGAYEQYF
NA	NA	TRBV12-3/TRBV12-4	TRBJ2-1	TGTGCCAGCAGTTTAGCGTCGGGTAATGGGGACAATGAGCAGTTCTTC	CASSLASGNGDNEQFF
NA	many	TRBV18	TRBJ2-1	TGTGCCAGCTCACAAACAGCGGGCCTTCCCTGGGATGAGCAGTTCTTC	CASSQTAGLPWDEQFF
TRBD1	NA	TRBV6-1	TRBJ2-2	TGTGCCAGCAGTGAAGGGTACGGGACAGGGGAAAGGTGGACCGGGGAGCTGTTTTTT	CASSEGYGTGERWTGELFF
NA	many	TRBV20-1	TRBJ2-7	TGCAGTGCTAGAGCGGAGTCACCCTACGAGCAGTACTTC	CSARAESPYEQYF
NA	many	TRBV30	TRBJ1-5	TGTGCCTGGAGTGTATCGCAAATAGGTCAGCCCCAGCATTTT	CAWSVSQIGQPQHF
NA	few	TRBV4-1	TRBJ1-2	TGCGCCAGCAGCCTCCGGACAGCTAGGCCTTATGGCTACACCTTC	CASSLRTARPYGYTF
TRBD2	many	TRBV20-1	TRBJ2-5	TGCAGTGCTAGGGGGTGGAGGAGCGGGAGGGCCGCGAGGTCGGAGACCCAGTACTTC	CSARGWRSGRAARSETQYF
NA	many	TRBV7-3	TRBJ1-2	TGTGCCAGCAGCCCAACAGCCGTCTCACCCCCACTTTATGGCTACACCTTC	CASSPTAVSPPLYGYTF
NA	many	TRBV29-1	TRBJ1-3	TGCAGCGTTGTGGCCCCCTCTGGAAACACCATATATTTT	CSVVAPSGNTIYF
NA	few	TRBV12-5	TRBJ1-1	TGTGCTAGTGGTTTGGTTTTGGACAAAAGGAACACTGAAGCTTTCTTT	CASGLVLDKRNTEAFF
TRBD2	many	TRBV11-2	TRBJ2-5	TGTGCCAGCAGCACGGGACTAGCGGGAGGAGAGACCCAGTACTTC	CASSTGLAGGETQYF
NA	many	TRBV7-9	TRBJ1-1	TGTGCCAGCAGGTTAATGGGGACTGAAGCTTTCTTT	CASRLMGTEAFF